This T cell receptor beta chain was captured in a study of cytomegalovirus exposure and HLA in healthy donors. Study as a whole: Among the approximately 420 donors who were genotyped, about 79% fell in the genetic ancestry cluster that is associated with self-reported Caucasian donors.

Amplification used 60 Vbeta primers and 13 Jbeta primers. Produced via immunoSEQ multiplex PCR; TCRdb's table is partial and in-frame only. The sample contains around 50,000 clones, around three quarters of which appear only once. V dropped 4 bases and J dropped 4 bases, with 5 bases sitting between them. Germline assignment: CDR1 SNHLY and CDR2 FYNNEI. This CDR3 is built from 13 residues. There are a few counts of this clone. What was sequenced was PBMCs. The gene calls are TRBV2 and TRBJ1-6; the D gene is possibly TRBD1 (5 bases). The TCR was taken from a woman aged 45-59 years in good health and CMV-seropositive. CDR3 loop: CASSGQYNSPLHF. The CDR3 DNA sequence: TGTGCCAGCAGTGGACAGTATAATTCACCCCTCCACTTT.